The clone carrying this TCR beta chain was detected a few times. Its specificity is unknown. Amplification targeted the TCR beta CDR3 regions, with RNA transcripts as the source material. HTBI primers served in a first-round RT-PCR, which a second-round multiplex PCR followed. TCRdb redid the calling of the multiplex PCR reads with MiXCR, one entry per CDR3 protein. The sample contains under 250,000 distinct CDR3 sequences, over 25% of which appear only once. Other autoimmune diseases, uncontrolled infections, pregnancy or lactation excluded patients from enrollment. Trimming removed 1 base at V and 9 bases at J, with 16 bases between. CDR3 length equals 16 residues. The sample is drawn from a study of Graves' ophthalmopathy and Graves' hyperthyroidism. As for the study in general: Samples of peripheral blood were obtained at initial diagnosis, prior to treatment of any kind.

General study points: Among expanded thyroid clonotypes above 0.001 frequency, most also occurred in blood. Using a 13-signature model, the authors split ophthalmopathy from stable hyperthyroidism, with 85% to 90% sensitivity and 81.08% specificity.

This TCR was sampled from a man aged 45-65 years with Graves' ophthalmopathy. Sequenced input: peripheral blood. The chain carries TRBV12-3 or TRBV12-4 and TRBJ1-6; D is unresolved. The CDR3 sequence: CASSLVRSLRSSPLHF. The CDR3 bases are TGTGCCAGCAGTTTAGTTAGGAGCCTGAGGAGTTCACCCCTCCACTTT.